This T cell receptor beta chain stems from a study of T cells after somatic rescue of genetic block. TCRdb's table, derived via immunoSEQ multiplex PCR, lists solely in-frame clones and lacks some. This sample has 9,000 to 10,000 clones; 70% to 85% occur once, and the top ten carry 22%. The ends were cut back, 4 bases at V and 0 bases at J, with 7 bases in the middle. Germline V gene sequence: CDR1 WSHSY, CDR2 SAAADI. The CDR3 is 14 residues long. The chain is built from TRBV10-2 and TRBJ1-3; no definite D call. The sample consisted of peripheral blood mononuclear cells (PBMCs). This TCR came from a boy aged 5-17 years. The chain's CDR3 is CASSVGSSGNTIYF. The CDR3 bases are TGCGCCAGCAGTGTAGGCAGCTCTGGAAACACCATATATTTT.